This T cell receptor (beta chain) was captured in a study of blood T cells in healthy people across ages. Study outcomes and limitations: Samples with more naive T cells showed higher observed beta diversity. Relative to aged donors, long-lived donors carried more naive CD4+ cells and displayed higher diversity.

Trimming took 4 bases from V and 8 from J; bases not matched to a gene: 15. This CDR3 is 16 amino acids long. The germline CDR1 and CDR2 sequences are SQVTM and ANQGSEA. This clonotype was picked up a small number of times. The antigen is unknown. Then a second PCR, running roughly 7 to 11 cycles, was carried out with a sample-barcoded 5' primer and a J-beta primer mix. One entry per CDR3 protein, called by TCRdb with MiXCR from the 5' RACE reads. Among 650,000 to 800,000 distinct CDR3 sequences listed, under 45% were seen once. This chain connects TRBV29-1 to TRBJ1-4, with 8 bases fitting TRBD1. Sequencing was carried out using blood. The sequence was collected from a man aged 60-69 years in good health. In DNA form, the CDR3 reads TGCAGCGTTGCCGCTTACCAGGGGGCGTCTTACGAAAAACTGTTTTTT. Translation gives CSVAAYQGASYEKLFF.